This T cell receptor beta chain was obtained from a study of shared clonotypes between healthy human individuals (dated by TCRdb to between 2020 and 2021). For the study in its entirety: Two women and a few men aged 18 to 49 years were included in the cohort. For each donor, CD4 naive and CD4 memory were each given three plates, CD8 naive was given two plates, and CD8 memory was given one plate. To estimate repertoire size and how much clonotype sharing occurs between individuals, the study deeply sequenced the blood TCR repertoires of roughly 5 healthy adults. Libraries were prepared and TCR repertoires were sequenced by different laboratories using diverse techniques, in order to increase sequencing depth and limit assay-specific biases. Each donor's leukapheresis produced roughly between roughly 0.9 and 8.9 billion PBMCs. What the research found in general, with its limitations: Clonotypes shared by all four sorted-subset donors showed higher generation probabilities than non-shared clonotypes. Sampling was restricted to blood, and TCR repertoires in tissues likely differ from the TCR repertoires found in blood. The small number of donors limited the genetic and exposure-history diversity represented. Pairwise subsampling indicated that sequencing depth was expected to affect the degree of clonotype sharing among donors. Incomplete sequencing was indicated by rarefaction of sorted-subset datasets, despite the large sequencing depth. Estimated clonotype richness was generally larger for naive than for memory subsets. When several donors were compared, the shared fraction of clonotypes was 5% to 6.5% for naive CD4, about 4% for naive CD8, more than 2% for memory CD4, and about 0.36% for memory CD8.

Using the deep immunoSEQ assay, multiplex PCR amplified TCR CDR3 regions from genomic DNA. For each cell subset, the extracted genomic DNA was distributed evenly across all wells of several immunoSEQ 96-well plates, and each plate served as one replicate. For sorted subsets, about 0.2 ug genomic DNA, equal to 30,000 or so T cell genomes, was loaded into each replicate PCR. Purified libraries were measured with a Qubit 3.0 fluorometer, size-checked on a Bioanalyzer 2100, and measured again with the KAPA Library Quantification kit. Every immunoSEQ 96-well plate was sequenced on a dedicated single-read 150-cycle Illumina NextSeq 550 flow cell. Under the source paper's analysis protocol: Because the immunoSEQ output held only junctional sequences and lacked quality scores, the filtering could not match the filtering applied to full-length reads. Sequences were annotated with PyIR, a Python wrapper for IgBLAST v1.9, using IMGT germline references to assign V/J genes and CDR3. Any read was removed if the V/J assignment was weak (E-value above 1e-6), the CDR3 was missing, or the read contained stop codons, out-of-frame junctions, or ambiguous translated residues. V3J clonotypes were defined as sequences sharing the same inferred V gene, J gene, and CDR3 amino acid sequence. To compute the percentage overlap between repertoires, the number of shared unique clonotypes was divided by the size of the smaller repertoire. Richness of each repertoire was evaluated using RTK rarefaction, the Chao1 estimator, and Recon v2.1 estimates of unobserved clonotypes. Generation probabilities for all TCRbeta clonotypes obtained by the gDNA method from a handful of donors were computed using OLGA. Held by TCRdb, this immuneACCESS table contains in-frame sequences only and omits some clones. Under half of the omission traces to an unresolved V gene where checked; the cause of the rest is unknown. D and trimming were read from the DNA, whereas the V and J calls and clone size are those reported in that table. This sample has roughly 2.2 million clones in its table, and 80% to 95% of those were observed once. The ten largest make up 0.39% of the sample.

Note on this clone: Which antigen it targets is not known. No qualities accompany the bases; no much larger clone lies one base away.

Healthy HIV-negative adults with no recently reported acute infections or vaccinations were included as donors. All donors were Caucasian adults living in Nashville, Tennessee, USA. CD4+ T cells were enriched by magnetic negative selection, after which naive cells were positively selected on CD45RA and the negative fraction was taken as the memory subset. Blood was obtained by leukapheresis, after which PBMCs were separated by Ficoll-Histopaque density gradient centrifugation and cryopreserved in liquid nitrogen vapor phase. Purity and quantity of every magnetically sorted T cell population were checked by analytical flow cytometry. Each sorted fraction had its genomic DNA isolated and then quantified by UV absorbance on a Nanodrop 2000c. The receptor's source is a young man in good health. Some clones in this sample may be carry-over from other donors' samples. Source material: naive CD4+ T cells from PBMCs. Taken with the paper, the label for cell subset or site translates to: CD45RA+ positively selected.

The sequenced DNA is TGTGCCAGCAGCACTCTAGCGGCGCCGAACACCGGGGAGCTGTTTTTT. The resulting protein is CASSTLAAPNTGELFF. Here the chain combines TRBV9 and TRBJ2-2; the central 7 bases match TRBD2. For CDR1 and CDR2, the germline V gene lists SGDLS and YYNGEE. Trimming accounts for 4 bases at V and 0 bases at J, while the number of junction bases matched to no gene is 6. From cysteine to phenylalanine, the CDR3 is 16 amino acids long. The read is trimmed to its CDR3 DNA, 48 bases read in frame from base 1.